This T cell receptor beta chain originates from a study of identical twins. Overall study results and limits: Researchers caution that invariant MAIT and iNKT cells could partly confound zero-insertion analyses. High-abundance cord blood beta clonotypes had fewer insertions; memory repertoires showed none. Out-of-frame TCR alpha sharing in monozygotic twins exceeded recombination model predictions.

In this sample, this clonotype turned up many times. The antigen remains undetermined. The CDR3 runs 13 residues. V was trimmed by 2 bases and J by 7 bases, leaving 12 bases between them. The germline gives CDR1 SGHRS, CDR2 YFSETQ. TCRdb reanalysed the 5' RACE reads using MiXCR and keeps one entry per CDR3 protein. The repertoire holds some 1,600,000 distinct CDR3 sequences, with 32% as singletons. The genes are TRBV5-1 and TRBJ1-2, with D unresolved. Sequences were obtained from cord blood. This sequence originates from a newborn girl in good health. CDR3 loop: CASSFRTVRGYTF. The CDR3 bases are TGCGCCAGCAGCTTTCGGACGGTGCGTGGCTACACCTTC.